One and the same sample provided the 20 T cell receptor beta chains below, sequenced in a study of blood T cells in healthy people across ages. Primed by a sample-barcoded 5' primer and a J-beta primer mix, a second PCR proceeded for about 6 to 11 cycles. A single record per CDR3 protein comes from TCRdb applying MiXCR to the 5' RACE reads. The table has about 1.8 million distinct CDR3 sequences, 49% seen once. Sequencing input: blood. The receptors were sampled from a woman aged 40 to 49 in good health.

The sample holds a few counts of this clonotype. The chain uses TRBV20-1 and TRBJ2-7; 9 bases agree with TRBD2. Germline-derived CDR1 and CDR2 are DFQATT and SNEGSKA (reference sequence). J gave up 2 bases and V 0 bases, and 11 bases lay outside the gene matches. The CDR3 has 17 amino acids. The CDR3 DNA sequence: TGCAGTGCTAGAGATCCCGGGGGAGCGGGGGGACCCTACGAGCAGTACTTC. Translation: CSARDPGGAGGPYEQYF.

The CDR3 loop is CASTDGGSYNEQFF. The CDR3 coding sequence is TGTGCCAGTACGGATGGGGGCTCCTACAATGAGCAGTTCTTC. This chain joins TRBV6-6 and TRBJ2-1, with D possibly being TRBD1 or TRBD2 (5 bases each). This CDR3 has 14 amino acids. Germline CDR1 MNHNY, CDR2 SVGAGI (reference sequence). Trimming took 9 bases from V and 0 from J, leaving 12 bases between them.

CDR3 DNA sequence: TGTGCCAGCAGCTTAGAAGCGGGGCATACGCAGTATTTT. It codes for CASSLEAGHTQYF. The J gene is TRBJ2-3, the V gene TRBV7-2, with 7 bases fitting TRBD2. This CDR3 spans 13 amino acids. V gave up 1 base and J gave up 7 bases; unmatched junction bases: 2. CDR1 and CDR2 (germline): SGHTA, FQGNSA.

The chain carries TRBV5-1 and TRBJ2-1, with D perhaps matching TRBD1 (6 bases). The last part of the DNA fits TRBJ2-7 better; the J call may be wrong. Germline CDR1 is SGHRS and CDR2 is YFSETQ. This CDR3 has 15 residues. The CDR3 spells CASSYGQPPVYEQYF. CDR3 coding DNA: TGCGCCAGCAGCTACGGACAGCCGCCAGTTTACGAGCAGTACTTC.

The J gene is TRBJ1-2, the V gene TRBV5-1; D unclear. This CDR3 region has 15 residues. CDR1 is SGHRS and CDR2 is YFSETQ in the germline V gene. The ends were cut back, 4 bases at V and 2 bases at J, with 15 bases in the middle. The CDR3 sequence: CASSPGHSQNYGYTF. CDR3 DNA: TGCGCCAGCAGCCCAGGTCACAGTCAGAACTATGGCTACACCTTC. The variable domain in full, completed from reference TRBV5-1 and TRBJ1-2, reads KAGVTQTPRYLIKTRGQQVTLSCSPISGHRSVSWYQQTPGQGLQFLFEYFSETQRNKGNFPGRFSGRQFSNSRSEMNVSTLELGDSALYLCASSPGHSQNYGYTFGSGTRLTVV.

The chain links TRBV5-4 to TRBJ2-3; D gene ambiguous. There are 13 residues in the CDR3. Deletions cut 6 bases from V and 5 bases from J, with 13 bases between. Germline V gives CDR1 SGHNT, CDR2 YYREEE (reference sequence). The CDR3 DNA reads as TGTGCCAGCATCAGTACCTCGGAAGATACGCAGTATTTT. Protein sequence: CASISTSEDTQYF.

The table lists this clonotype with a few counts. V and J are TRBV25-1 and TRBJ2-3; D is undetermined. The germline V and J ends were trimmed by 4 bases and 4 bases, with 15 bases remaining between them. CDR1 is MGHDK and CDR2 is SYGVNS in the germline V gene. The CDR3 loop spans 15 amino acids. The CDR3 DNA sequence: TGTGCCAGCAGTGCCCCCCCCCCAATGGCAGATACGCAGTATTTT. As protein: CASSAPPPMADTQYF.

The chain employs TRBV4-1 and TRBJ2-1, with D perhaps being TRBD1 or TRBD2 (6 bases each). V was shortened by 0 bases and J by 4 bases, with 16 bases between the two germline ends. The CDR3 runs 17 residues. Germline values: CDR1 MGHRA, CDR2 YSYEKL. The CDR3 nucleotides read TGCGCCAGCAGCCAAGACTTTACGGGGGCCGCGTACAATGAGCAGTTCTTC. This gives the protein CASSQDFTGAAYNEQFF.

V usage is TRBV5-1 and J usage is TRBJ2-7; maybe TRBD1 (6 bases). V lost 1 base, J lost 5 bases, and 10 bases lay in between. The CDR3 spans 13 residues. In germline, CDR1 is SGHRS, CDR2 YFSETQ. The CDR3 DNA is TGCGCCAGCAGCTTGCACAGGGCTGACGAGCAGTACTTC. It encodes CASSLHRADEQYF.

V gene TRBV6-2 or TRBV6-3 combines with J gene TRBJ2-5; the D gene is possibly TRBD2 (5 bases). V gave up 6 bases and J gave up 1 base, with 6 bases separating them. Germline CDR1 is MNHEY and CDR2 is SVGEGT. The CDR3 has 12 residues. CDR3: CASRTIQETQYF. In DNA, the CDR3 is TGTGCCAGCAGGACTATCCAAGAGACCCAGTACTTC.

The J gene is TRBJ2-1, the V gene TRBV29-1; TRBD2 matches at 7 bases. V shed 5 bases and J 9 bases; nucleotides not matched to a gene: 4. CDR3 length: 11 residues. Germline CDR1 reads SQVTM; CDR2 reads ANQGSEA. CDR3 protein: CSVSGVVEQFF. DNA for the CDR3: TGCAGCGTTAGCGGGGTGGTTGAGCAGTTCTTC.

The chain carries TRBV20-1 and TRBJ2-4, with TRBD1 matching over 10 bases. The DNA end lines up better with TRBJ2-5; the J call may be wrong. CDR3 size: 15 residues. Germline V CDR1 and CDR2: DFQATT, SNEGSKA (reference sequence). Here the CDR3 DNA reads TGCAGTGCTAGCCCCGGGACAGGGGCGCGAGAGACCCAGTACTTC. The encoded protein is CSASPGTGARETQYF.

This sequence joins TRBV27 and TRBJ2-3, with no clear D. Trimming left V 8 bases short and J 11 bases short, with 23 bases between. The length of the CDR3 is 14 residues. CDR1 and CDR2 from the germline V gene are MNHEY and SMNVEV (reference sequence). The DNA of the CDR3 is TGTGCCAGCGGATCTAAGGACGCCTTTGGGGAGCAGTATTTT. Its translation: CASGSKDAFGEQYF.

In this sample, this clonotype turned up a few times. The chain couples TRBV7-9 to TRBJ2-1, with D unclear. Germline V gives CDR1 SEHNR, CDR2 FQNEAQ (reference sequence). This CDR3 has 15 residues. V was trimmed by 5 bases and J by 2 bases, leaving 13 bases between them. For the CDR3, the DNA is TGTGCCAGCAGCGTCGCTTGGACCCCCTACAATGAGCAGTTCTTC. Amino acids: CASSVAWTPYNEQFF.

The V call is TRBV6-6, the J call TRBJ2-4, with 7 nucleotides matching TRBD1. TRBJ2-5 explains the end of the DNA better; the J call may be wrong. Germline assignment: CDR1 MNHNY and CDR2 SVGAGI (reference sequence). This CDR3 region has 16 residues. CDR3 DNA: TGTGCCAGCAGTTACCCGACAGGGCGCTACAGTGAGACCCAGTACTTC. Protein product: CASSYPTGRYSETQYF.

This clonotype was counted only a few times. This chain uses TRBV20-1 with TRBJ2-5; unclear D gene. V was trimmed by 2 bases and J by 7 bases, leaving 17 bases between them. The germline gives CDR1 DFQATT, CDR2 SNEGSKA (reference sequence). CDR3 length: 14 amino acids. Here the CDR3 reads CSARTPVATGTQYF. The DNA for the CDR3 is TGCAGTGCTAGAACCCCCGTGGCAACTGGGACCCAGTACTTC.

The table lists this clonotype with many counts. The chain employs TRBV7-2 and TRBJ2-5; D not resolved. With 5 bases removed from V and 4 bases from J, the gap between germline ends came to 11 bases. Germline V gene data show CDR1 as SGHTA and CDR2 as FQGNSA. The CDR3 consists of 13 residues. The CDR3 reads CASSPGVVETQYF. The CDR3 DNA is TGTGCCAGCAGCCCCGGAGTGGTAGAGACCCAGTACTTC.

The rearrangement uses TRBV27 and TRBJ1-1; the D is unclear. Deletions cut 2 bases from V and 2 bases from J, with 9 bases between. The CDR3 sequence is 14 residues long. In germline, CDR1 is MNHEY, CDR2 SMNVEV (reference sequence). The CDR3 sequence is CASSLAHPNTEAFF. The CDR3 nucleotides read TGTGCCAGCAGTTTAGCACACCCAAACACTGAAGCTTTCTTT.

This clonotype appeared once. The CDR3 nucleotides read TGTGCCAGCGAGGACTGGACCGGCAATGAGCAGTTCTTC. This gives the protein CASEDWTGNEQFF. V is TRBV28 and J is TRBJ2-1; D is perhaps TRBD2 (5 bases). Trimming stripped 8 bases from V and 6 bases from J, with 14 bases between. The CDR3 contains 13 residues. In germline, CDR1 is MDHEN, CDR2 SYDVKM.

V is TRBV29-1 and J is TRBJ2-5; 7 bases map to TRBD2. The CDR3 loop spans 12 amino acids. CDR1 and CDR2 (germline): SQVTM, ANQGSEA. J lost 5 bases, V lost 3 bases, and 3 bases had no gene match. DNA for the CDR3: TGCAGCGTTGATCTAGCGGTGGAGACCCAGTACTTC. Residues: CSVDLAVETQYF. The full variable domain, rest sourced from reference TRBV29-1 and TRBJ2-5, is SAVISQKPSRDICQRGTSLTIQCQVDSQVTMMFWYRQQPGQSLTLIATANQGSEATYESGFVIDKFPISRPNLTFSTLTVSNMSPEDSSIYLCSVDLAVETQYFGPGTRLLVL.